This T cell receptor (beta chain) was found in a study of blood T cell repertoires in COVID-19. Turning to the study itself: Donors in Cohort 3 counted as recovered after two negative PCRs, clearance, or symptom resolution.

The study assigned cohorts using participant-reported clinical history. V was pared by 2 bases and J by 2 bases, with 6 bases between. Germline CDR1 and CDR2: MNHNY and SVGAGI (reference sequence). This CDR3 comprises 13 residues. Under the authors' procedure: Estimates of nucleated cell counts were drawn from the amplification of reference gene primers. TCRdb keeps only in-frame clones here, not all; method: immunoSEQ multiplex PCR. Clone size and the V and J calls come from that table; the DNA yielded D and trimming. The data show 300,000 to 450,000 clones, around 87% seen once. The chain recombines TRBV6-6 with TRBJ1-2; D remains ambiguous. This TCR was sampled from a man aged 35 to 55 in a cohort exposed to, infected with or recovered from COVID-19 (not recorded which). The specimen was PBMCs or T cells enriched from blood (not recorded which). As DNA, the CDR3 is TGTGCCAGCAGTTACGCGAGCAACTATGGCTACACCTTC. It translates to CASSYASNYGYTF.